This TCR beta chain was recorded in a study of human T cells and chemical hapten exposure. This clonotype was seen repeatedly, ten times or more. From the RACE reads, TCRdb called clonotypes with MiXCR, one entry per CDR3 protein. The sample lists some 150,000 distinct CDR3 sequences; 10% to 15% were seen once. This CDR3 contains 15 residues. CDR1 and CDR2 from the germline V gene are DFQATT and SNEGSKA (reference sequence). V lost 5 bases and J lost 5, with 19 bases in between. The time point here: patch test 2, 6 weeks after DPC sensitization. The treatment: therapeutic diphenylcyclopropenone sensitization with weekly scalp DPC.

This specimen consisted of whole blood, obtained in connection with sensitization to the hapten diphenylcyclopropenone (DPC). V is TRBV20-1 and J is TRBJ2-1; D is ambiguous. This sequence originates from a woman aged 45-65 years with alopecia areata. Some clones in this sample may be carry-over from other donors' samples. The CDR3 bases are TGCAGTGCTCCCCTAGGAGCGCTACCCCACAATGAGCAGTTCTTC. Protein: CSAPLGALPHNEQFF.